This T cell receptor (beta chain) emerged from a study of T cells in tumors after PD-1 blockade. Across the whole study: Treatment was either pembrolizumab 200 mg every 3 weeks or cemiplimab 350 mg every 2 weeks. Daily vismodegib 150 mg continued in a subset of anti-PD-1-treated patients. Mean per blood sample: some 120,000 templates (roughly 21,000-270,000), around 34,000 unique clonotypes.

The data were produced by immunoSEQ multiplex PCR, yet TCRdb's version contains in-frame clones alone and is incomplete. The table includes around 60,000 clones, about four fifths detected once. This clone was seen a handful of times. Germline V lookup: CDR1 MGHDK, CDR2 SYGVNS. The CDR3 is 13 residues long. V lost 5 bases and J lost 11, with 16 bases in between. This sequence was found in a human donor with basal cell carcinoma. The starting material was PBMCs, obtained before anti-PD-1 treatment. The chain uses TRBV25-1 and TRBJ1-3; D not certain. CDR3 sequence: CASSQDPGYAIYF. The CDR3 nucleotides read TGTGCCAGCAGTCAGGATCCCGGTTATGCCATATATTTT. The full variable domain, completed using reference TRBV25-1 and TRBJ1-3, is EADIYQTPRYLVIGTGKKITLECSQTMGHDKMYWYQQDPGMELHLIHYSYGVNSTEKGDLSSESTVSRIRTEHFPLTLESARPSHTSQYLCASSQDPGYAIYFGEGSWLTVV.